This T cell receptor beta chain comes out of a study of breast tumors, draining lymph nodes, adjacent tissues. Regarding the study as a whole: That most tumor T cells come from lymph nodes remained unproven. Findings are consistent with lymph node origin and intratumoral expansion of most tumor T cells. Tumor repertoires ranked between lymph nodes and nontumor tissue in diversity, with V and J gene preferences.

Each CDR3 protein is one row after TCRdb ran MiXCR on the multiplex PCR reads. The sample records 200,000 to 250,000 distinct CDR3 sequences, roughly 30% being singletons. Comment on this clonotype: Its cognate antigen is unknown.

Axillary draining lymph nodes of breast cancer patients supplied the node samples. The sample comprised axillary lymph node tissue. This receptor was taken from a female donor with breast cancer. Some clones in this sample may be carry-over from other donors' samples.

The CDR3, as DNA: TGTGCCAGCAGTCCCCTTGGGCTAGCGGGAGACGTGCAGTACTTC. It specifies CASSPLGLAGDVQYF. The J gene is TRBJ2-7, the V gene TRBV12-3 or TRBV12-4, with 10 bases aligning to TRBD2. V lost 5 bases to trimming and J lost 9 bases; unmatched junction nucleotides: 13. The CDR3 consists of 15 residues.